These 8 T cell receptor beta chains share one sample of origin, sequenced in a study of regulatory T cells in long-lasting Graves disease (dated by TCRdb to the early 2020s). The time point label corresponds to: persistent/refractory GD, antithyroid drugs over 5 years with positive TRAb. For both TCR sequencing and RNA sequencing, RNA was extracted from PBMCs using TRIzol. The library was generated by multiplex PCR. TCRdb lists the instrument as Illumina HiSeq 4000. CDR3 regions were amplified by Arm-PCR with iRepertoire HTBI primers to construct TCR beta libraries. The raw public reads went through TCRdb reprocessing: fastp at Q25, MiXCR clone calling, in-frame beta chains kept. Identical CDR3 proteins give one entry, which carries the most common genes and DNA. The sample table holds approximately 690,000 distinct CDR3 sequences, of which roughly 30% were seen once. Together, the top ten hold about 40% of the sample.

The specimen was peripheral blood mononuclear cells (PBMCs), collected when the disease was refractory, from a patient treated with antithyroid drugs. These receptors were obtained from a female donor with Graves disease.

This clonotype was seen more than once but under ten times. This chain joins TRBV12-3 or TRBV12-4 and TRBJ2-2; 10 bases match TRBD1. CDR3 length equals 18 residues. With 4 bases clipped from V and 0 bases from J, the junction kept 8 bases outside the gene matches. The CDR3 here is CASSYRQGAVANTGELFF. The DNA for the CDR3 is TGTGCCAGCAGTTACCGACAGGGGGCCGTCGCGAACACCGGGGAGCTGTTTTTT.

This clonotype was observed a handful of times. J is TRBJ2-5 and V is TRBV18; D is possibly TRBD1 (6 bases). V lost 0 bases and J lost 6, with 14 bases in between. Germline CDR1 reads KGHSH; CDR2 reads LQKENI. This CDR3 is built from 15 residues. CDR3 sequence (DNA): TGTGCCAGCTCACCACCGACAGGAAAGGGAAAGACCCAGTACTTC. Translating gives CASSPPTGKGKTQYF.

This chain uses TRBV6-1 with TRBJ1-5, with D uncertain. The V and J ends lost 1 base and 0 bases respectively, with 7 bases between them. This CDR3 is built from 15 residues. Germline V CDR1 and CDR2: MNHNS, SASEGT. This CDR3 is CASSEGYRSNQPQHF. Here the CDR3 DNA reads TGTGCCAGCAGTGAAGGGTACCGTAGCAATCAGCCCCAGCATTTT.

Only a few counts were recorded for this clonotype. V usage is TRBV7-9 and J usage is TRBJ2-7; TRBD1 matches at 9 bases. The trim removed 3 bases at V and 5 bases at J, leaving 8 bases unmatched. The germline gives CDR1 SEHNR, CDR2 FQNEAQ (reference sequence). The CDR3 spans 15 residues. The CDR3 is CASSFPGTGRHEQYF. The CDR3 DNA follows: TGTGCCAGCAGCTTCCCCGGGACAGGGAGGCACGAGCAGTACTTC.

In its sample, this clonotype was seen a few times. The gene calls are TRBV3-1 and TRBJ1-2, with TRBD1 matching 7 bases. The CDR3 runs to 14 residues. With 5 bases clipped from V and 5 bases from J, the junction kept 8 bases outside the gene matches. Germline V gene lookup returns CDR1 LGHDT and CDR2 YNNKEL (reference sequence). CDR3 DNA sequence: TGTGCCAGCAGCATGAGGGGGCACAGGTATGGCTACACCTTC. It codes for CASSMRGHRYGYTF.

This clonotype was observed at least ten times. The chain combines TRBV28 with TRBJ1-1; no clear D gene. Germline V gene sequence: CDR1 MDHEN, CDR2 SYDVKM. The CDR3 has 14 amino acids. Deletions cut 5 bases from V and 4 bases from J, with 14 bases between. The CDR3, as DNA: TGTGCCAGCAGTCCCCAGGCGTGGGGCACTGAAGCTTTCTTT. Translating it yields CASSPQAWGTEAFF.

The chain employs TRBV5-1 and TRBJ1-3; 7 nucleotides align to TRBD1. Germline values: CDR1 SGHRS, CDR2 YFSETQ. The CDR3 is 16 residues long. Losses at the gene ends were 4 bases for V and 3 bases for J; bases not matched to a gene: 10. CDR3 sequence: CASSEETGPYGNTIYF. CDR3 nucleotides: TGCGCCAGCAGCGAAGAGACAGGGCCTTATGGAAACACCATATATTTT. The full variable domain, its missing parts supplied by reference TRBV5-1 and TRBJ1-3, is KAGVTQTPRYLIKTRGQQVTLSCSPISGHRSVSWYQQTPGQGLQFLFEYFSETQRNKGNFPGRFSGRQFSNSRSEMNVSTLELGDSALYLCASSEETGPYGNTIYFGEGSWLTVV.

This clonotype was detected ten times or more. V is TRBV28 and J is TRBJ1-1; D gene unclear. V lost 10 bases, J lost 2 bases, and 14 bases lay in between. The CDR3 covers 13 residues. The V gene's germline CDR1 is MDHEN and CDR2 SYDVKM. The CDR3 coding sequence is TGTGCCATCTGGAGGGCAGATAACACTGAAGCTTTCTTT. As protein: CAIWRADNTEAFF.